This TCR beta chain was found in a study of blood T cells in healthy people across ages. Then a second PCR, running about 6 to 12 cycles, was carried out with a sample-barcoded 5' primer and a J-beta primer mix. Sequencing yielded, for each sample, at least 2.5 million paired-end reads carrying CDR3. Each CDR3 protein gets one entry after TCRdb re-called the 5' RACE reads with MiXCR. The sample shows 790,000 or so distinct CDR3 sequences, about 56% of them seen only once. Germline CDR1 is DFQATT and CDR2 is SNEGSKA (reference sequence). CDR3 length equals 18 residues. This clonotype was seen a few times.

The source is a man aged 35-49 years in good health. The rearrangement joins TRBV20-1 to TRBJ2-4; 9 positions agree with TRBD2. The tail of the sequence fits TRBJ2-7 better, so the J call may be wrong. The material sequenced was blood. The CDR3 DNA follows: TGCAGTGCTAGAGCCCTAAGAGCCGGTCTAGCGGGAACCTACGAGCAGTACTTC. This encodes CSARALRAGLAGTYEQYF.